The 30 T cell receptor beta chains below were found in one sample sequenced in a study of response to subunit inactivated influenza vaccine. TCRdb analysed the RT-PCR reads with MiXCR anew, one entry per CDR3 protein. The sample yields about 800,000 distinct CDR3 sequences, about 20% seen once. Material: PBMCs from blood, obtained 4 to 6 days after vaccination. The source is a man in his forties or fifties who received an inactivated influenza vaccine.

The chain is built from TRBV5-1 and TRBJ2-7; TRBD2 matches 12 bases. CDR1 is SGHRS and CDR2 is YFSETQ in the germline V gene. This CDR3 region has 16 residues. The V gene end was trimmed by 2 bases and the J gene end by 3 bases; junction bases not matched to a gene: 6. The CDR3 coding sequence is TGCGCCAGCAGCTTTACTAGCGGGGGGAAATTCTACGAGCAGTACTTC. The encoded protein is CASSFTSGGKFYEQYF.

The J gene is TRBJ2-1, the V gene TRBV10-3; 12 bases map to TRBD1. CDR3 length: 16 residues. V shed 6 bases, J shed 9 bases, and the junction held 12 bases outside the gene matches. Germline V gene lookup returns CDR1 ENHRY and CDR2 SYGVKD. The CDR3 loop reads CAISVLPGQGATEQFF. The CDR3 DNA reads TGTGCCATCAGCGTATTACCGGGACAGGGGGCGACTGAGCAGTTCTTC.

The genes are TRBV20-1 and TRBJ2-7, with D possibly matching TRBD2 (5 bases). Germline V gives CDR1 DFQATT, CDR2 SNEGSKA (reference sequence). V gave up 3 bases and J gave up 1 base, with 16 bases separating them. There are 15 residues in the CDR3. The CDR3 nucleotides read TGCAGTGCTAGCTCTCAGGCCCGCGGGTCCTACGAGCAGTACTTC. This translates into CSASSQARGSYEQYF.

This clonotype was seen a few times. This CDR3 is CASSVHRERLFF. CDR3 nucleotide sequence: TGTGCCAGCAGTGTTCACAGGGAGAGACTGTTTTTT. The V and J genes are TRBV12-3 or TRBV12-4 and TRBJ1-4, with D tentatively TRBD1 (6 bases). This CDR3 is 12 amino acids long. Trimming removed 5 bases at V and 13 bases at J, with 14 bases between.

The chain couples TRBV6-6 to TRBJ2-5, with TRBD1 matching over 7 bases. CDR3 length: 13 residues. Germline V gives CDR1 MNHNY, CDR2 SVGAGI (reference sequence). The trim removed 6 bases at V and 4 bases at J, leaving 5 bases unmatched. The CDR3 DNA sequence: TGTGCCAGCAGAGACAGGGCCGGAGAGACCCAGTACTTC. It encodes CASRDRAGETQYF.

The V call is TRBV5-1, the J call TRBJ2-1; D may correspond to TRBD1 or TRBD2 (5 bases each). The germline gives CDR1 SGHRS, CDR2 YFSETQ. V shed 0 bases and J shed 2 bases, with 12 bases lying between them. CDR3 size: 16 residues. The CDR3 protein is CASSLAGTNAYNEQFF. CDR3 nucleotides: TGCGCCAGCAGCTTGGCCGGGACCAACGCCTACAATGAGCAGTTCTTC.

This clonotype was seen at least ten times. The genes are TRBV7-2 and TRBJ2-3; D ambiguous. CDR3 length: 14 amino acids. V lost 0 bases and J lost 0, with 4 bases in between. Looked up from germline, CDR1 is SGHTA and CDR2 is FQGNSA. The CDR3 DNA follows: TGTGCCAGCAGCTTAGCGGTTAGCACAGATACGCAGTATTTT. Translated: CASSLAVSTDTQYF.

This clonotype showed up just a few times. The chain recombines TRBV12-3 or TRBV12-4 with TRBJ1-5; D unresolved. V lost 3 bases, J lost 5 bases, and 8 bases lay in between. CDR3 length: 13 amino acids. CDR3 loop: CASSFNADQPQHF. CDR3 bases: TGTGCCAGCAGTTTCAACGCAGATCAGCCCCAGCATTTT.

The sample holds a few counts of this clonotype. The V call is TRBV5-5, the J call TRBJ2-1, with D perhaps matching TRBD1 (6 bases). V was shortened by 3 bases and J by 0 bases, with 10 bases between the two germline ends. The CDR3 loop spans 15 amino acids. Germline assignment: CDR1 SGHKS and CDR2 YYEKEE (reference sequence). The CDR3 sequence is CASSWGQSSYNEQFF. In DNA, the CDR3 is TGTGCCAGCAGCTGGGGACAAAGCTCCTACAATGAGCAGTTCTTC.

This clonotype was picked up a small number of times. The CDR3 region is CASSYQRNIQYF. The CDR3 region has the DNA TGTGCCAGCAGTTATCAAAGGAACATTCAGTACTTC. The chain joins TRBV6-2 or TRBV6-3 to TRBJ2-4; D is unclear. The CDR3 consists of 12 residues. The V gene's germline CDR1 is MNHEY and CDR2 SVGEGT. Trimming took off 3 bases at V and 7 bases at J, with 7 bases between the two ends.

The chain is built from TRBV28 and TRBJ2-7; 7 bases agree with TRBD1. Germline V gene data show CDR1 as MDHEN and CDR2 as SYDVKM. J was trimmed by 9 bases and V by 8 bases; bases with no gene match: 10. The CDR3 contains 12 residues. The CDR3, as DNA: TGTGCCAGCTCGGGGAACGGGGACAGGCAGTACTTC. This encodes CASSGNGDRQYF.

This clonotype was counted between two and nine times. J is TRBJ2-1 and V is TRBV4-2; D is perhaps TRBD1 or TRBD2 (5 bases each). The CDR3 runs to 15 residues. V gave up 3 bases and J gave up 10 bases, with 19 bases separating them. CDR1 and CDR2 from the germline V gene are LGHNA and YNFKEQ. CDR3 coding DNA: TGTGCCAGCAGCCACCATGGGACCAAATCGGACGAGCAGTTCTTC. Its translation: CASSHHGTKSDEQFF.

V usage is TRBV9 and J usage is TRBJ2-7; 8 bases match TRBD1. CDR3 size: 14 residues. Germline assignment: CDR1 SGDLS and CDR2 YYNGEE. V trimming: 3 bases; J trimming: 6 bases; junction bases outside the gene matches: 8. In DNA form, the CDR3 reads TGTGCCAGCAGCGAGGAGACAGGGGTGGGCGAGCAGTACTTC. Translated, it gives CASSEETGVGEQYF.

The chain couples TRBV18 to TRBJ2-2; the match to TRBD2 covers 10 bases. This CDR3 is built from 17 residues. V lost 0 bases to trimming and J lost 5 bases; unmatched junction nucleotides: 6. From germline, CDR1 is KGHSH and CDR2 LQKENI. CDR3 nucleotides: TGTGCCAGCTCACCACCGGAGGGTAGCGGGAGGACCGGGGAGCTGTTTTTT. Protein: CASSPPEGSGRTGELFF.

This clonotype was found once. J is TRBJ1-1 and V is TRBV11-2; no clear D gene. The V end was cut by 4 bases, the J end by 5 bases, with 23 bases between. The CDR3 consists of 17 residues. Germline CDR1 reads SGHAT; CDR2 reads FQNNGV. The CDR3 reads CASSSYLGRQLRTEAFF. In DNA, the CDR3 is TGTGCCAGCAGCTCCTACCTAGGCAGACAACTTAGGACTGAAGCTTTCTTT.

The J gene is TRBJ2-1, the V gene TRBV19; 7 nucleotides line up with TRBD1. V shed 6 bases and J 7 bases; nucleotides not matched to a gene: 6. From germline, CDR1 is LNHDA and CDR2 SQIVND (reference sequence). CDR3 size: 13 residues. Written as DNA, the CDR3 is TGTGCCAGTAGGGCCGGGACAGCGAATGAGCAGTTCTTC. It translates to CASRAGTANEQFF.

This clonotype has more than one count but fewer than ten. The V and J genes are TRBV7-2 and TRBJ1-2, with D perhaps TRBD1 (6 bases). Per the germline V gene, CDR1 is SGHTA and CDR2 is FQGNSA. V shed 2 bases and J shed 3 bases, with 10 bases lying between them. This CDR3 is 14 amino acids long. As DNA, the CDR3 is TGTGCCAGCAGCTTATTCAACAGGGACTATGGCTACACCTTC. It translates to CASSLFNRDYGYTF.

The genes are TRBV7-2 and TRBJ2-1, with D maybe TRBD1 (6 bases). Trimming cost V 3 bases and J 4 bases, with 16 bases left between them. The CDR3 has 16 amino acids. Germline V gene lookup returns CDR1 SGHTA and CDR2 FQGNSA. CDR3 protein: CASSFVLGAKYNEQFF. In DNA form, the CDR3 reads TGTGCCAGCAGCTTCGTTTTGGGGGCGAAGTACAATGAGCAGTTCTTC.

This clonotype has at least ten counts. This rearrangement joins TRBV4-3 to TRBJ2-7, with D uncertain. Trimming pared 0 bases from V and 4 bases from J, leaving 7 bases between. CDR1 is LGHNA, CDR2 YSLEER, per germline. The CDR3 spans 13 residues. CDR3 residues: CASSQDLGYEQYF. CDR3 coding DNA: TGCGCCAGCAGCCAAGATCTGGGATACGAGCAGTACTTC.

The chain links TRBV11-2 to TRBJ2-7, with 11 nucleotides matching TRBD2. The CDR3 has 13 amino acids. Unmatched junction bases numbered 8, after V lost 10 bases and J lost 6 bases. Germline V gives CDR1 SGHAT, CDR2 FQNNGV. CDR3 nucleotides: TGTGCCACCCCAGGTGGGACTAGCGGCGAGCAGTACTTC. Encoded protein: CATPGGTSGEQYF.

V usage is TRBV4-2 and J usage is TRBJ2-3; D not certain. This CDR3 spans 15 amino acids. CDR1 is LGHNA, CDR2 YNFKEQ, per germline. V was pared by 0 bases and J by 2 bases, with 9 bases between. CDR3 in DNA: TGTGCCAGCAGCCAAGAAGAGACTTCCACAGATACGCAGTATTTT. Encoded protein: CASSQEETSTDTQYF.

This clonotype was seen only a few times. The chain is built from TRBV5-1 and TRBJ1-2; unclear D gene. This CDR3 is built from 14 residues. Deletions cut 4 bases from V and 2 bases from J, with 12 bases between. Germline V CDR1 and CDR2: SGHRS, YFSETQ. In DNA, the CDR3 is TGCGCCAGCAGCCCCCCAGGAGCCAACTATGGCTACACCTTC. As protein: CASSPPGANYGYTF. Drawing the rest from reference TRBV5-1 and TRBJ1-2, the complete variable domain is KAGVTQTPRYLIKTRGQQVTLSCSPISGHRSVSWYQQTPGQGLQFLFEYFSETQRNKGNFPGRFSGRQFSNSRSEMNVSTLELGDSALYLCASSPPGANYGYTFGSGTRLTVV.

The chain recombines TRBV5-1 with TRBJ1-1; D call uncertain. Germline assignment: CDR1 SGHRS and CDR2 YFSETQ. The CDR3 extends over 15 amino acids. V dropped 0 bases and J dropped 0 bases, with 9 bases sitting between them. The CDR3 sequence is CASSLGGNMNTEAFF. The CDR3, as DNA: TGCGCCAGCAGCTTGGGAGGCAACATGAACACTGAAGCTTTCTTT.

J is TRBJ2-3 and V is TRBV7-3, with unresolved D. The CDR3 extends over 13 amino acids. The germline V and J ends were trimmed by 8 bases and 5 bases, with 14 bases remaining between them. Germline assignment: CDR1 SGHTA and CDR2 FQGTGA. CDR3 loop: CASSNSQGDTQYF. The CDR3 DNA is TGTGCCAGCTCGAATAGCCAAGGAGATACGCAGTATTTT.

This chain joins TRBV29-1 and TRBJ1-2; 7 nucleotides match TRBD1. V lost 6 bases, J lost 7 bases, and 11 bases stayed unmatched. Germline V gene data show CDR1 as SQVTM and CDR2 as ANQGSEA. This CDR3 is 13 amino acids long. CDR3 sequence: CSVTGVMGRGYTF. As DNA, the CDR3 is TGCAGCGTCACAGGGGTTATGGGACGTGGCTACACCTTC. The full variable domain, completed using reference TRBV29-1 and TRBJ1-2, is SAVISQKPSRDICQRGTSLTIQCQVDSQVTMMFWYRQQPGQSLTLIATANQGSEATYESGFVIDKFPISRPNLTFSTLTVSNMSPEDSSIYLCSVTGVMGRGYTFGSGTRLTVV.

The gene calls are TRBV20-1 and TRBJ2-3; 7 nucleotides align to TRBD1. The CDR3 sequence is 14 residues long. CDR1 is DFQATT, CDR2 SNEGSKA, per germline (reference sequence). J lost 2 bases, V lost 5 bases, and 7 bases had no gene match. The CDR3 protein is CSAAPGTDTDTQYF. CDR3 nucleotide sequence: TGCAGTGCTGCACCCGGGACAGACACAGATACGCAGTATTTT.

In its sample, this clonotype was seen a few times. The chain is built from TRBV7-2 and TRBJ2-2, with TRBD2 as a possible D gene (6 bases). V was clipped by 6 bases and J by 4 bases, with 15 bases between them. CDR1 and CDR2 from the germline V gene are SGHTA and FQGNSA. CDR3 length equals 15 residues. CDR3 nucleotide sequence: TGTGCCAGCAGAGAACTTCACGGGAGCACCGGGGAGCTGTTTTTT. This sequence encodes CASRELHGSTGELFF.

This clonotype was found many times. The chain recombines TRBV12-3 or TRBV12-4 with TRBJ2-4; the match to TRBD1 covers 10 bases. J lost 8 bases, V lost 7 bases, and 5 bases had no gene match. This CDR3 spans 13 amino acids. The CDR3 DNA reads as TGTGCCAGCACCTCGGACAGGGGGGACATTCAGTACTTC. Translating it yields CASTSDRGDIQYF.

The chain links TRBV4-2 to TRBJ2-3, with D hard to call. Germline V gives CDR1 LGHNA, CDR2 YNFKEQ. V was clipped by 1 base and J by 6 bases, with 17 bases between them. The CDR3 is made up of 16 amino acids. CDR3 coding DNA: TGTGCCAGCAGCCAAGTACGGCTAGTTTCTTGGGATACGCAGTATTTT. It is translated as CASSQVRLVSWDTQYF.

This clonotype was counted between two and nine times. The CDR3 DNA sequence: TGTGCCAGCAGCCCCACCCGAAACCCATCAGAGCAGTTCTTC. It is translated as CASSPTRNPSEQFF. This chain connects TRBV11-2 to TRBJ2-1; no reliable D call. The length of the CDR3 is 14 residues. V was cut by 5 bases and J by 10 bases, with 18 bases left in between. Germline CDR1 and CDR2: SGHAT and FQNNGV. Looking up the rest from reference TRBV11-2 and TRBJ2-1 gives the full variable domain: EAGVAQSPRYKIIEKRQSVAFWCNPISGHATLYWYQQILGQGPKLLIQFQNNGVVDDSQLPKDRFSAERLKGVDSTLKIQPAKLEDSAVYLCASSPTRNPSEQFFGPGTRLTVL.